The present T cell receptor beta chain was sequenced within a study of Tregs in tolerant kidney transplant recipients. Germline-derived CDR1 and CDR2 are LNHNV and YYDKDF (reference sequence). Unmatched junction bases numbered 1, after V lost 1 base and J lost 8 bases. The CDR3 sequence is 12 residues long. The method was immunoSEQ multiplex PCR; TCRdb's version includes in-frame clones alone and lacks a portion of them. The table has about 240,000 clones, 84% seen once. Source material: CD4+ T cells from blood. This receptor was obtained from a human donor in good health. The V and J genes are TRBV15 and TRBJ1-2; the match to TRBD1 covers 7 bases. The CDR3 sequence: CATSRGQGGYTF. CDR3 bases: TGTGCCACCAGCAGAGGACAGGGCGGCTACACCTTC.